This T cell receptor beta chain is drawn from a study of T cell responses to AZD1222 COVID-19 vaccine. Study results and limitations: Regions 160-218 and 743-854 held dominance among vaccine-associated CD4 TCRs, which spanned spike. Clonal diversity may have been underestimated in mostly white British donors. Of spike-specific TCRs, nearly half reportedly target regions left unmutated in variants.

V was shortened by 8 bases and J by 0 bases, with 26 bases between the two germline ends. The germline V gene has CDR1 MNHEY and CDR2 SMNVEV (reference sequence). This CDR3 region has 18 residues. Concerning this clone itself: What it recognizes is unknown.

Clones were sequenced by immunoSEQ multiplex PCR, and TCRdb holds only the in-frame ones, with some missing. The sample holds about 130,000 clones; about 80% are singletons and the top ten take 4.1%. The genes are TRBV27 and TRBJ2-7; maybe TRBD2 (5 bases). The sequenced sample was peripheral blood, obtained on day 0 of AZD1222 vaccination. This TCR was recovered from an adult in good health. CDR3 residues: CASRIPRGPAGSSYEQYF. CDR3 sequence (DNA): TGTGCCAGCCGAATACCAAGAGGGCCGGCTGGGAGCTCCTACGAGCAGTACTTC.